This is a list of T cell receptor beta chains from one sample in a study of cytomegalovirus exposure and HLA in healthy donors. Assay used: immunoSEQ multiplex PCR; TCRdb lists only in-frame clones, some missing. In the table there are 100,000 or so clones, about 80% of which are singletons. Sequenced sample: PBMCs. These receptors were obtained from a middle-aged man in good health and CMV-seronegative. Each CDR3 is given with its conserved first and last residue.

CDR3 protein: CASSSRTSGGETQYF
J gene: TRBJ2-5
V gene: TRBV7-9

CDR3 protein: CASSLRGQGNTEAFF
J gene: TRBJ1-1
V gene: TRBV27

CDR3 protein: CASSPPGAGPFSGNTIYF
J gene: TRBJ1-3
V gene: TRBV18

CDR3 protein: CAWTPRGRSYYNSPLHF
J gene: TRBJ1-6
V gene: TRBV30

CDR3 protein: CASSSTGTEAFF
J gene: TRBJ1-1
V gene: TRBV7-3

CDR3 protein: CASSFSGARGDTEAFF
J gene: TRBJ1-1
V gene: TRBV5-4

CDR3 protein: CASRSGDNYGYTF
J gene: TRBJ1-2
V gene: TRBV28

CDR3 protein: CASSFGQGGSEKLFF
J gene: TRBJ1-4
V gene: TRBV7-3

CDR3 protein: CASSLATGSETQYF
J gene: TRBJ2-5
V gene: TRBV5-1

CDR3 protein: CASSWGGSYNEQFF
J gene: TRBJ2-1
V gene: TRBV28

CDR3 protein: CASSSQPPGLAGGYTGELFF
J gene: TRBJ2-2
V gene: TRBV7-3

CDR3 protein: CASSPRDFNSPLHF
J gene: TRBJ1-6
V gene: TRBV5-1

CDR3 protein: CASSFPPSRGYGYTF
J gene: TRBJ1-2
V gene: TRBV5-4

CDR3 protein: CASSLRGPGGRLFGGDYGYTF
J gene: TRBJ1-2
V gene: TRBV7-3

CDR3 protein: CASSLAGGNMGTDTQYF
J gene: TRBJ2-3
V gene: TRBV5-5

CDR3 protein: CASSLAVGRNTGELFF
J gene: TRBJ2-2
V gene: TRBV5-1

CDR3 protein: CASSFRGDYGYTF
J gene: TRBJ1-2
V gene: TRBV7-9

CDR3 protein: CASSSDRGQSKPQHF
J gene: TRBJ1-5
V gene: TRBV28

CDR3 protein: CASSLVLTENTEAFF
J gene: TRBJ1-1
V gene: TRBV7-9

CDR3 protein: CASSSPRGDTDTQYF
J gene: TRBJ2-3
V gene: TRBV7-6

CDR3 protein: CSVEDRVYEQFF
J gene: TRBJ2-1
V gene: TRBV29-1

CDR3 protein: CASIGSGDEQFF
J gene: TRBJ2-1
V gene: TRBV10-1

CDR3 protein: CASSDTPAGGLYGYTF
J gene: TRBJ1-2
V gene: TRBV6-1

CDR3 protein: CASSPGNTDTQYF
J gene: TRBJ2-3
V gene: TRBV6-6

CDR3 protein: CASSLSVNTEAFF
J gene: TRBJ1-1
V gene: TRBV7-3

CDR3 protein: CASRPTGAYYGYTF
J gene: TRBJ1-2
V gene: TRBV28

CDR3 protein: CASSWGTGNTEAFF
J gene: TRBJ1-1
V gene: TRBV5-1

CDR3 protein: CASSFFWGVTYNEQFF
J gene: TRBJ2-1
V gene: TRBV7-8

CDR3 protein: CASSLRTGWGTEAFF
J gene: TRBJ1-1
V gene: TRBV28

CDR3 protein: CASSQEGSDLSGNQPQHF
J gene: TRBJ1-5
V gene: TRBV4-1

CDR3 protein: CASSQEQDRWGSPLHF
J gene: TRBJ1-6
V gene: TRBV4-1

CDR3 protein: CASSDSTGGSYGYTF
J gene: TRBJ1-2
V gene: TRBV6-4

CDR3 protein: CASSQDEGATNEKLLF
J gene: TRBJ1-4
V gene: TRBV4-1

CDR3 protein: CSSSSLTGETEAFF
J gene: TRBJ1-1
V gene: TRBV7-9

CDR3 protein: CASGLPGGPEAFF
J gene: TRBJ1-1
V gene: TRBV12-5

CDR3 protein: CASSARDRNSPLHF
J gene: TRBJ1-6
V gene: TRBV9

CDR3 protein: CSVHRGLSKNTEAFF
J gene: TRBJ1-1
V gene: TRBV29-1

CDR3 protein: CASRWTGENTEAFF
J gene: TRBJ1-1
V gene: TRBV27

CDR3 protein: CASSIPPGQSEQFF
J gene: TRBJ2-1
V gene: TRBV19

CDR3 protein: CASSSGLAGRETQYF
J gene: TRBJ2-5
V gene: TRBV5-8

CDR3 protein: CATSRDRGKSYEQYF
J gene: TRBJ2-7
V gene: TRBV15

CDR3 protein: CASSTLAGGTREQYF
J gene: TRBJ2-7
V gene: TRBV5-1

CDR3 protein: CASSPPGGGTLYGYTF
J gene: TRBJ1-2
V gene: TRBV18

CDR3 protein: CASKLNLHTTANEKLFF
J gene: TRBJ1-4
V gene: TRBV19

CDR3 protein: CASRRPGTANSPLHF
J gene: TRBJ1-6
V gene: TRBV10-2

CDR3 protein: CASSYSGTGINYGYTF
J gene: TRBJ1-2
V gene: TRBV6-5

CDR3 protein: CASRVGPGANTGELFF
J gene: TRBJ2-2
V gene: TRBV9

CDR3 protein: CASSLVASGGDTQYF
J gene: TRBJ2-3
V gene: TRBV5-1

CDR3 protein: CASSWGKGAGNIQYF
J gene: TRBJ2-4
V gene: TRBV7-2